This record covers a single TCR beta chain. The source of the sample is a study of blood T cell repertoires in COVID-19. Study-level information: T cells, B-cell-depleted T cells, or PBMCs provided the cDNA or gDNA that served as material.

As originally analysed: Amplifying reference gene primers gave estimates of nucleated cell counts. Profiled with immunoSEQ multiplex PCR; TCRdb holds only in-frame clones, not every one. That table furnishes V, J and clone size, whereas the DNA furnished D and trimming. The sample comprises more than 120,000 clones, roughly 87% of which are singletons, and roughly 1.5% rests with the top ten. Per the germline V gene, CDR1 is GTSNPN and CDR2 is SVGIG (reference sequence). With V trimmed by 2 bases and J by 1 base, 5 bases remained unmatched. This CDR3 has 15 amino acids. Sequenced input: peripheral blood. The V call is TRBV30, the J call TRBJ2-3; 8 bases are shared with TRBD2. The clonotype originates from a human donor in a cohort sampled during active COVID-19. CDR3 sequence reads: CAWSLTGGGTDTQYF. DNA for the CDR3: TGTGCCTGGAGTTTAACCGGGGGGGGCACAGATACGCAGTATTTT.